These 10 T cell receptor beta chains were sequenced from one sample in a study of CD8 T cells in Susac syndrome. When the RNA was reverse transcribed, random hexamers were used with an input of 0.5 to 1 ug. MiXCR, applied by TCRdb to the immunoSEQ multiplex PCR reads, yields one record per CDR3 protein. The table shows hundreds of thousands of distinct CDR3 sequences, with 85% occurring only once. Sequencing was performed on CD8+ T cells from PBMCs. These receptors originate from a human donor with multiple sclerosis.

The CDR3 here is CASSLSGEETQYF. CDR3 nucleotide sequence: TGTGCCAGCAGCTTATCCGGGGAAGAGACCCAGTACTTC. J is TRBJ2-5 and V is TRBV7-9, with D possibly matching TRBD2 (5 bases). The length of the CDR3 is 13 residues. Trimming left V 2 bases short and J 3 bases short, with 7 bases between. Per germline, CDR1 SEHNR and CDR2 FQNEAQ (reference sequence).

The chain carries TRBV11-2 and TRBJ1-2; no definite D call. Germline CDR1 is SGHAT and CDR2 is FQNNGV. The V and J ends lost 0 bases and 5 bases respectively, with 13 bases between them. This CDR3 spans 15 amino acids. In nucleotides, the CDR3 is TGTGCCAGCAGCTTAGACTCAGGTTGGGTTTATGGCTACACCTTC. Translating gives CASSLDSGWVYGYTF.

The chain recombines TRBV28 with TRBJ2-3; 8 bases are shared with TRBD2. CDR1 MDHEN and CDR2 SYDVKM come from the germline V gene. V lost 1 base, J lost 4 bases, and 13 bases stayed unmatched. CDR3 length equals 18 residues. CDR3: CASSLLKTAAGEADTQYF. The CDR3 nucleotides read TGTGCCAGCAGTTTATTGAAAACCGCAGCGGGAGAGGCAGATACGCAGTATTTT.

The chain recombines TRBV3-1 with TRBJ2-7; 7 nucleotides align to TRBD1. Losses at the gene ends were 0 bases for V and 4 bases for J; bases not matched to a gene: 3. This CDR3 region has 14 residues. Germline CDR1 LGHDT, CDR2 YNNKEL (reference sequence). The CDR3 sequence is CASSQDNRGYEQYF. In DNA, the CDR3 is TGTGCCAGCAGCCAAGACAACAGGGGATACGAGCAGTACTTC.

This chain connects TRBV6-5 to TRBJ1-2; D ambiguous. The CDR3 has 16 residues. Germline V CDR1 and CDR2: MNHEY, SVGAGI. The V and J ends lost 0 bases and 3 bases respectively, with 14 bases between them. The CDR3 nucleotides read TGTGCCAGCAGTTACTCGAGTAGTAAGGGTTACTATGGCTACACCTTC. Protein sequence: CASSYSSSKGYYGYTF.

The V gene is TRBV7-2, the J gene TRBJ2-1; tentative D call: TRBD2 (7 bases). CDR1 is SGHTA and CDR2 is FQGNSA in the germline V gene. Deletions cut 5 bases from V and 7 bases from J, with 15 bases between. This CDR3 has 14 residues. DNA of the CDR3: TGTGCCAGCAGCACGGCGGGGGCAGGGAATGAGCAGTTCTTC. Translating it yields CASSTAGAGNEQFF.

The chain couples TRBV24-1 to TRBJ2-1, with 10 nucleotides matching TRBD2. CDR3 size: 16 residues. Unmatched junction bases numbered 8, after V lost 1 base and J lost 9 bases. Germline assignment: CDR1 KGHDR and CDR2 SFDVKD. Here the CDR3 reads CATSDLPGLASGEQFF. The CDR3 nucleotides are TGTGCCACCAGTGATTTACCGGGACTAGCGTCTGGTGAGCAGTTCTTC.

This chain's CDR3 is CASSFGLQGAGTEAFF. The CDR3 DNA reads as TGCGCCAGCAGCTTTGGACTCCAGGGGGCAGGCACTGAAGCTTTCTTT. This chain uses TRBV5-1 with TRBJ1-1; 8 positions match TRBD1. The CDR3 has 16 residues. Trimming at V came to 2 bases and at J to 4 bases, leaving 10 bases not matched to a gene. Germline V gene sequence: CDR1 SGHRS, CDR2 YFSETQ.

The chain is built from TRBV11-2 and TRBJ2-7; 8 positions match TRBD1. Unmatched junction bases numbered 5, after V lost 1 base and J lost 6 bases. The germline gives CDR1 SGHAT, CDR2 FQNNGV. The CDR3 length is 14 residues. The CDR3, as DNA: TGTGCCAGCAGCTTAGGGAGGACAGGGCCCGAGCAGTACTTC. Encoded protein: CASSLGRTGPEQYF.

The CDR3 nucleotides are TGCAGTGCTAGACCCGTAGATGCCTCTAGCACAGATACGCAGTATTTT. Its translation: CSARPVDASSTDTQYF. J is TRBJ2-3 and V is TRBV20-1; D call uncertain. Germline V lookup: CDR1 DFQATT, CDR2 SNEGSKA (reference sequence). CDR3 size: 16 residues. The germline V and J ends were trimmed by 2 bases and 0 bases, with 15 bases remaining between them.